This is a list of T cell receptor beta chains from one sample in a study of blood T cell repertoires in COVID-19. Assay: immunoSEQ multiplex PCR; the TCRdb copy retains only in-frame clones and omits some. The profile covers about 230,000 clones, with approximately 83% appearing a single time and about 27% taken by the ten largest. The sample comprised peripheral blood. These receptors originate from a man in his forties with acute or convalescent COVID-19. Each CDR3 is given with its conserved first and last residue. Fields, in order: J gene, V gene, D gene, CDR3 protein. The D gene is left open where the match is weak.

j_gene: TRBJ1-5
v_gene: TRBV7-9
d_gene: TRBD1
CDR3aa: CASSLGTGGKSSNQPQHF

j_gene: TRBJ2-7
v_gene: TRBV6-2/TRBV6-3
d_gene: TRBD2
CDR3aa: CASSKTTAASGSSIEQYF

j_gene: TRBJ2-1
v_gene: TRBV10-1
d_gene: TRBD2
CDR3aa: CASSESVLAGVSAYNEQFF

j_gene: TRBJ1-2
v_gene: TRBV12-3/TRBV12-4
d_gene: NA
CDR3aa: CASSPTGDYGYTF

j_gene: TRBJ1-1
v_gene: TRBV29-1
d_gene: NA
CDR3aa: CSVMAAAGTEAFF

j_gene: TRBJ2-2
v_gene: TRBV6-6
d_gene: NA
CDR3aa: CASSYRRTGELFF

j_gene: TRBJ2-1
v_gene: TRBV7-2
d_gene: TRBD2
CDR3aa: CASSLGLAGGRSYNEQFF

j_gene: TRBJ2-2
v_gene: TRBV6-4
d_gene: NA
CDR3aa: CASSDLLIGELFF

j_gene: TRBJ2-1
v_gene: TRBV5-6
d_gene: TRBD2
CDR3aa: CASSNGLAAYNEQFF

j_gene: TRBJ2-1
v_gene: TRBV25-1
d_gene: TRBD2
CDR3aa: CASSNLKREGSYNEQFF

j_gene: TRBJ1-5
v_gene: TRBV19
d_gene: TRBD1
CDR3aa: CASIPTGGNQPQHF

j_gene: TRBJ1-1
v_gene: TRBV5-6
d_gene: NA
CDR3aa: CASSLVRNTEAFF

j_gene: TRBJ2-2
v_gene: TRBV27
d_gene: NA
CDR3aa: CASRPTGSGELFF

j_gene: TRBJ2-2
v_gene: TRBV9
d_gene: NA
CDR3aa: CASSVGTPFTGELFF